The 30 T cell receptor beta chains given below trace back to one sample, sequenced in a study of human thymus T cells. Only in-frame clones appear in the TCRdb table, and some are missing; sequencing was by immunoSEQ multiplex PCR. The sample lists 55,000 to 70,000 clones; nearly 95% were seen once. The sample consisted of blood. Receptor source: a boy under two years old with a congenital heart defect but otherwise immunologically healthy.

V is TRBV1 and J is TRBJ2-1; the listed D gene, TRBD2, was not tested against the DNA. TRBV1 is recorded as a pseudogene. This CDR3 has 18 residues. CDR3 DNA: TGCACCAGCAGCCAGGTAGCGGGGGGGCATGGTGACTACAATGAGCAGTTCTTC. This translates into CTSSQVAGGHGDYNEQFF.

V is TRBV9 and J is TRBJ2-7; no clear D. V shed 2 bases and J shed 1 base, with 13 bases lying between them. Germline V lookup: CDR1 SGDLS, CDR2 YYNGEE. This CDR3 has 15 amino acids. The DNA for the CDR3 is TGTGCCAGCAGCGTTGGATTGGGTGCATCCTACGAGCAGTACTTC. It translates to CASSVGLGASYEQYF.

This chain joins TRBV5-1 and TRBJ2-3; D ambiguous. Germline V gene lookup returns CDR1 SGHRS and CDR2 YFSETQ. This CDR3 region has 14 residues. Trimming took 0 bases from V and 4 from J, leaving 9 bases between them. The CDR3 region is CASSLDDLADTQYF. The CDR3 DNA reads as TGCGCCAGCAGCTTGGACGACCTGGCAGATACGCAGTATTTT.

The chain recombines TRBV14 with TRBJ2-5; no firm D call. Deletions cut 1 base from V and 6 bases from J, with 6 bases between. Germline V lookup: CDR1 SGHDN, CDR2 FVKESK. The CDR3 spans 12 residues. CDR3 sequence: CASSQGSKTQYF. The DNA of the CDR3 is TGTGCCAGCAGCCAAGGATCAAAGACCCAGTACTTC.

The gene calls are TRBV2 and TRBJ2-3, with 11 bases that match TRBD2. Germline CDR1 is SNHLY and CDR2 is FYNNEI. Trimming took 5 bases from V and 4 from J; bases not matched to a gene: 2. There are 14 residues in the CDR3. The CDR3 DNA is TGTGCCAGCAGTATAGCGGGAGGGTCAGATACGCAGTATTTT. Amino acid sequence: CASSIAGGSDTQYF.

The rearrangement joins TRBV28 to TRBJ1-5; the D gene is possibly TRBD1 (6 bases). CDR1 MDHEN and CDR2 SYDVKM come from the germline V gene. This CDR3 spans 18 amino acids. V was shortened by 6 bases and J by 4 bases, with 25 bases between the two germline ends. The CDR3: CASSLGGGTFRGNQPQHF. CDR3 in DNA: TGTGCCAGCAGCCTCGGGGGGGGCACATTCAGAGGAAATCAGCCCCAGCATTTT.

This chain connects TRBV7-2 to TRBJ2-2; D is perhaps TRBD2 (5 bases). V gave up 1 base and J gave up 2 bases, with 20 bases separating them. Per germline, CDR1 SGHTA and CDR2 FQGNSA. The CDR3 loop spans 19 amino acids. CDR3: CASSLETIRALLNTGELFF. CDR3 DNA: TGTGCCAGCAGCTTAGAGACTATCCGGGCCCTCCTTAACACCGGGGAGCTGTTTTTT. Full variable domain (missing parts from reference TRBV7-2 and TRBJ2-2): GAGVSQSPSNKVTEKGKDVELRCDPISGHTALYWYRQSLGQGLEFLIYFQGNSAPDKSGLPSDRFSAERTGGSVSTLTIQRTQQEDSAVYLCASSLETIRALLNTGELFFGEGSRLTVL.

This rearrangement joins TRBV10-2 to TRBJ2-5, with TRBD2 matching 7 bases. The CDR3 has 15 residues. V trimming: 6 bases; J trimming: 3 bases; junction bases outside the gene matches: 10. Germline V gene lookup returns CDR1 WSHSY and CDR2 SAAADI. CDR3 nucleotide sequence: TGCGCCAGCAGGCACTTTAGGGGAGGGGAAGAGACCCAGTACTTC. Its translation: CASRHFRGGEETQYF.

The chain carries TRBV28 and TRBJ1-6; no clear D gene. CDR1 MDHEN and CDR2 SYDVKM come from the germline V gene. Trimming shortened V by 6 bases and J by 0 bases, and 15 bases separated the two germline ends. This CDR3 has 17 amino acids. The CDR3 sequence is CASSPTPFSSYNSPLHF. In DNA form, the CDR3 reads TGTGCCAGCAGCCCAACACCGTTCAGCTCCTATAATTCACCCCTCCACTTT.

The chain combines TRBV7-9 with TRBJ2-1; 8 bases line up with TRBD2. The V and J ends lost 3 bases and 4 bases, in that order; junction bases with no gene match: 8. The CDR3 is 16 amino acids. From germline, CDR1 is SEHNR and CDR2 FQNEAQ (reference sequence). The CDR3 region is CASSFYLTSAYNEQFF. Here the CDR3 DNA reads TGTGCCAGCAGCTTTTACCTGACTAGCGCGTACAATGAGCAGTTCTTC. Complete variable domain (other parts from reference TRBV7-9 and TRBJ2-1): DTGVSQNPRHKITKRGQNVTFRCDPISEHNRLYWYRQTLGQGPEFLTYFQNEAQLEKSRLLSDRFSAERPKGSFSTLEIQRTEQGDSAMYLCASSFYLTSAYNEQFFGPGTRLTVL.

The chain recombines TRBV28 with TRBJ1-3; D unclear. The CDR3 consists of 17 residues. The V end was cut by 6 bases, the J end by 0 bases, with 18 bases between. Germline V lookup: CDR1 MDHEN, CDR2 SYDVKM. The CDR3 region is CASRPTAMSNSGNTIYF. CDR3 DNA sequence: TGTGCCAGCAGGCCAACAGCTATGTCAAACTCTGGAAACACCATATATTTT.

The V gene is TRBV10-2, the J gene TRBJ2-3; D is possibly TRBD2 (7 bases). Per the germline V gene, CDR1 is WSHSY and CDR2 is SAAADI. The CDR3 is 14 amino acids. V gave up 2 bases and J gave up 10 bases, with 16 bases separating them. The CDR3 DNA is TGCGCCAGCAGTGAGAGGGGGGGACCAAACTCGCAGTATTTT. This sequence encodes CASSERGGPNSQYF.

This clone has a single count. The chain combines TRBV28 with TRBJ2-7; D is uncertain. V lost 3 bases, J lost 3 bases, and 9 bases lay in between. Germline V CDR1 and CDR2: MDHEN, SYDVKM. The CDR3 is 13 residues long. The CDR3 DNA reads TGTGCCAGCAGTTTGGCCGGCCTCTACGAGCAGTACTTC. This gives the protein CASSLAGLYEQYF.

DNA for the CDR3: TGCACCAGCAGCCCTAGCGGGAGCACAGATACGCAGTATTTT. It encodes CTSSPSGSTDTQYF. This chain connects TRBV1 to TRBJ2-3; TRBD2 is the table's D call, not checked against the DNA. TRBV1 is tagged as a pseudogene. CDR3 length: 14 residues.

The chain uses TRBV7-9 and TRBJ1-2; possibly TRBD1 for D (5 bases). Trimming cost V 1 base and J 3 bases, with 12 bases left between them. Germline CDR1 is SEHNR and CDR2 is FQNEAQ (reference sequence). This CDR3 is 15 amino acids long. In nucleotides, the CDR3 is TGTGCCAGCAGCTTAGGTTTGCAGGGAGACTATGGCTACACCTTC. Its translation is CASSLGLQGDYGYTF.

The genes are TRBV4-1 and TRBJ2-5; TRBD2 agrees at 11 bases. Germline V gene lookup returns CDR1 MGHRA and CDR2 YSYEKL. The CDR3 runs 15 residues. Trimming at V came to 0 bases and at J to 4 bases, leaving 1 base not matched to a gene. CDR3 sequence: CASSQDLAGGETQYF. In nucleotides, the CDR3 is TGCGCCAGCAGCCAAGATCTAGCGGGGGGAGAGACCCAGTACTTC.

This rearrangement joins TRBV7-2 to TRBJ2-3; D ambiguous. This CDR3 contains 12 residues. V shed 0 bases and J shed 5 bases, with 3 bases lying between them. Germline CDR1 SGHTA, CDR2 FQGNSA. The CDR3 loop is CASSLAVDTQYF. CDR3 DNA: TGTGCCAGCAGCTTAGCGGTAGATACGCAGTATTTT. Drawing the rest from reference TRBV7-2 and TRBJ2-3, the complete variable domain is GAGVSQSPSNKVTEKGKDVELRCDPISGHTALYWYRQSLGQGLEFLIYFQGNSAPDKSGLPSDRFSAERTGGSVSTLTIQRTQQEDSAVYLCASSLAVDTQYFGPGTRLTVL.

The V and J genes are TRBV7-2 and TRBJ2-3; 7 bases match TRBD2. The ends lost 3 bases at V and 4 bases at J; junction bases unmatched: 1. Germline V gene sequence: CDR1 SGHTA, CDR2 FQGNSA. This CDR3 comprises 13 residues. CDR3 nucleotide sequence: TGTGCCAGCAGCTTTGCGGGGGCAGATACGCAGTATTTT. Translating it yields CASSFAGADTQYF.

This rearrangement joins TRBV7-9 to TRBJ2-7; D unresolved. Germline values: CDR1 SEHNR, CDR2 FQNEAQ (reference sequence). The CDR3 is 13 residues long. V was cut by 1 base and J by 2 bases, with 6 bases left in between. This CDR3 is CASSLGSPYEQYF. The CDR3 DNA reads as TGTGCCAGCAGCTTAGGTTCTCCCTACGAGCAGTACTTC.

Notes on this clone: The junction departs from the called germline gene at one end, perhaps through a read error. The V gene is TRBV4-1, the J gene TRBJ2-7; possibly TRBD1 for D (5 bases). The CDR3 is made up of 17 amino acids. Germline assignment: CDR1 MGHRA and CDR2 YSYEKL. CDR3 nucleotide sequence: TGCTCCAGCAGCCAGGGATCTCCATGGACCGCCTCCTACGAGCAGTACTTC. Residues: CSSSQGSPWTASYEQYF.

The chain has TRBV7-2 and TRBJ2-1, with 7 positions matching TRBD2. The V gene end was trimmed by 5 bases and the J gene end by 10 bases; junction bases not matched to a gene: 8. CDR3 length equals 13 residues. The V gene's germline CDR1 is SGHTA and CDR2 FQGNSA. The DNA for the CDR3 is TGTGCCAGCAGCACCGGACTAGATAGCGAGCAGTTCTTC. Residues: CASSTGLDSEQFF.

This clone was detected once. The rearrangement uses TRBV27 and TRBJ2-7; 13 positions agree with TRBD2. This CDR3 region has 15 residues. Per the germline V gene, CDR1 is MNHEY and CDR2 is SMNVEV (reference sequence). V was clipped by 6 bases and J by 3 bases; unmatched bases: 5. The CDR3 loop is CASRRGLAGLYEQYF. The CDR3 nucleotides read TGTGCCAGCAGAAGGGGACTAGCGGGACTCTACGAGCAGTACTTC.

The V gene is TRBV6-5, the J gene TRBJ1-2; possibly TRBD1 for D (6 bases). Trimming stripped 4 bases from V and 1 base from J, with 16 bases between. The CDR3 consists of 16 residues. CDR1 is MNHEY and CDR2 is SVGAGI in the germline V gene. This CDR3 is CASSFLNRVDNYGYTF. For the CDR3, the DNA is TGTGCCAGCAGTTTCTTAAACAGGGTGGATAACTATGGCTACACCTTC.

The chain combines TRBV6-6 with TRBJ1-5; TRBD1 agrees at 7 bases. V trimming: 5 bases; J trimming: 3 bases; junction bases outside the gene matches: 4. This CDR3 has 14 amino acids. The germline gives CDR1 MNHNY, CDR2 SVGAGI (reference sequence). The CDR3 bases are TGTGCCAGCAGTAAGGGACAGCTCAATCAGCCCCAGCATTTT. The encoded protein is CASSKGQLNQPQHF.

This chain connects TRBV7-2 to TRBJ2-5, with 9 nucleotides matching TRBD2. Losses at the gene ends were 4 bases for V and 3 bases for J; bases not matched to a gene: 18. Germline CDR1 is SGHTA and CDR2 is FQGNSA. This CDR3 is 19 amino acids long. The CDR3 nucleotides are TGTGCCAGCAGCTCGAGCGGGGGGCTAGCGGGGAGCTTGAAAGAGACCCAGTACTTC. Translating gives CASSSSGGLAGSLKETQYF.

This clone was observed a single time. This rearrangement joins TRBV2 to TRBJ1-1, with 7 bases fitting TRBD1. V dropped 6 bases and J dropped 3; count of bases not matched to a gene: 7. Germline assignment: CDR1 SNHLY and CDR2 FYNNEI. This CDR3 is built from 14 residues. DNA of the CDR3: TGTGCCAGCAGGCATTCGACAGGGTACACTGAAGCTTTCTTT. Protein: CASRHSTGYTEAFF.

V is TRBV4-2 and J is TRBJ2-1; 11 bases line up with TRBD2. Germline assignment: CDR1 LGHNA and CDR2 YNFKEQ. The CDR3 covers 16 residues. V was clipped by 1 base and J by 5 bases; unmatched bases: 4. The CDR3, as DNA: TGTGCCAGCAGCCAAGCGGGACTAGCGGCAAACAATGAGCAGTTCTTC. Protein product: CASSQAGLAANNEQFF.

The chain combines TRBV7-2 with TRBJ2-2; D gene ambiguous. Trimming removed 3 bases from V and 4 bases from J, with 9 bases in between. The germline CDR1 and CDR2 sequences are SGHTA and FQGNSA. CDR3 length equals 14 residues. CDR3 region: CASSLVRLTGELFF. The CDR3 DNA reads TGTGCCAGCAGCTTGGTGAGGCTCACCGGGGAGCTGTTTTTT.

The chain has TRBV7-6 and TRBJ1-1; 11 bases line up with TRBD1. V lost 4 bases to trimming and J lost 3 bases; unmatched junction nucleotides: 4. CDR3 length: 15 amino acids. Germline loops: CDR1 SGHVS, CDR2 FNYEAQ. Written as DNA, the CDR3 is TGTGCCAGCAGCTCGCCGGGACAGGGGGACACTGAAGCTTTCTTT. Translation gives CASSSPGQGDTEAFF.

This sequence joins TRBV10-2 and TRBJ2-1; 11 bases agree with TRBD2. After removal of 4 bases from V and 4 bases from J, the junction contained 3 bases not matched to a gene. The CDR3 length is 15 residues. Germline V CDR1 and CDR2: WSHSY, SAAADI. As DNA, the CDR3 is TGCGCCAGCAGTGTTGGGACTAGCGGTTACAATGAGCAGTTCTTC. It codes for CASSVGTSGYNEQFF.